A selection of T cell receptor beta chains follows, all from one sample in a study of human T cells and chemical hapten exposure. Each CDR3 protein gets one entry after TCRdb re-called the RACE reads with MiXCR. The table has some 71,000 distinct CDR3 sequences, 10% seen once. Here the sequenced sample was whole blood, taken in connection with sensitization to the hapten diphenylcyclopropenone (DPC). These TCRs come from a woman aged 45-65 years with alopecia areata. Some clones in this sample may be carry-over from other donors' samples. The CDR3 runs from the conserved cysteine through the conserved F or W. Fields, in order: V gene, J gene, clone size, D gene, CDR3 protein, CDR3 DNA. The D gene is left open where the match is weak. Not every row has a clone size; where given, it reads once, few, many or a size class.

>TRBV14|TRBJ2-7|many|-
CASSQAWPRTSSYEQYF
TGTGCCAGCAGCCAAGCCTGGCCCCGGACAAGCTCCTACGAGCAGTACTTC
>TRBV9|TRBJ1-1|-|-
CASSVAERNTEAFF
TGTGCCAGCAGCGTAGCTGAGCGGAACACTGAAGCTTTCTTT
>TRBV2|TRBJ2-5|few|TRBD1
CASPLDRGGRETQYF
TGTGCCAGCCCCCTCGACAGGGGAGGTAGAGAGACCCAGTACTTC
>TRBV19|TRBJ1-5|many|-
CASSILFQPNQPQHF
TGTGCCAGTAGTATATTATTCCAGCCCAATCAGCCCCAGCATTTT
>TRBV24-1|TRBJ2-1|many|-
CATSDSSSVDRFF
TGTGCCACCAGTGATTCCTCTAGCGTTGATCGGTTCTTC
>TRBV6-5|TRBJ2-3|many|TRBD2
CASRSSGSSDTQYF
TGTGCCAGCAGATCTAGCGGGAGTTCAGATACGCAGTATTTT
>TRBV11-2|TRBJ1-1|many|TRBD1
CASSLEIRQGEAFF
TGTGCCAGCAGCTTAGAAATAAGACAGGGTGAAGCTTTCTTT
>TRBV12-3/TRBV12-4|TRBJ1-1|few|TRBD1
CASILTGASTEAFF
TGTGCCAGCATTCTGACAGGGGCAAGCACTGAAGCTTTCTTT
>TRBV29-1|TRBJ2-1|few|-
CSVDRLTKSSYNEQFF
TGCAGCGTTGACCGACTGACGAAGAGCTCCTACAATGAGCAGTTCTTC
>TRBV20-1|TRBJ1-1|many|-
CSVPGDRHTEAFF
TGCAGTGTCCCGGGGGACCGTCACACTGAAGCTTTCTTT
>TRBV9|TRBJ2-7|many|-
CASSPTLWLQYF
TGTGCCAGCAGCCCAACTCTCTGGCTTCAGTACTTC
>TRBV5-5|TRBJ1-5|-|-
CASSRGSNQPQHF
TGTGCCAGCAGCAGGGGTTCGAATCAGCCCCAGCATTTT
>TRBV7-9|TRBJ1-2|many|-
CASSLNSPRGYTF
TGTGCCAGCAGCCTTAACAGTCCTAGGGGCTACACCTTC
>TRBV7-2|TRBJ2-1|many|-
CASSLLYYNEQFF
TGTGCCAGCAGCTTACTATACTACAATGAGCAGTTCTTC
>TRBV15|TRBJ2-7|many|TRBD2
CATSGMTSPTYEQYF
TGTGCCACCAGCGGTATGACTAGCCCGACCTACGAGCAGTACTTC
>TRBV11-2|TRBJ1-1|many|-
CASSSRSEGTEAFF
TGTGCCAGCAGCTCGCGCTCAGAGGGCACTGAAGCTTTCTTT
>TRBV5-1|TRBJ1-1|few|TRBD1
CASSRTGDTEAFF
TGCGCCAGCAGCCGTACAGGGGACACTGAAGCTTTCTTT
>TRBV11-2|TRBJ2-7|many|-
CASRPVKRFYEQYF
TGTGCCAGCCGCCCCGTTAAGAGATTCTACGAGCAGTACTTC
>TRBV4-1|TRBJ2-1|many|TRBD2
CASSQDPTSGRRNEQFF
TGCGCCAGCAGCCAAGATCCTACTAGCGGGAGACGGAATGAGCAGTTCTTC